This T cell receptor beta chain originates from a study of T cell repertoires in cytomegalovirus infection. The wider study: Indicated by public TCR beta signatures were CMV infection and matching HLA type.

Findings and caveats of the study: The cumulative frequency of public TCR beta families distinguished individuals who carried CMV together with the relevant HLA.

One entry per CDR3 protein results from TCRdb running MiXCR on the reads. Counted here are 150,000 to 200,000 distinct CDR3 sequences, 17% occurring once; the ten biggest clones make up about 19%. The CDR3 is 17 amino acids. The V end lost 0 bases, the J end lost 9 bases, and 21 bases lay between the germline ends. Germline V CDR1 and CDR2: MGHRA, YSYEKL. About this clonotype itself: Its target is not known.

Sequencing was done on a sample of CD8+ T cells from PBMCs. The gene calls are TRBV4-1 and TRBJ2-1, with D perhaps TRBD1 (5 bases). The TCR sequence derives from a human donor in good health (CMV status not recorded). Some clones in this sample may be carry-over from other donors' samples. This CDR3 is CASSQEGHNIPLGEQFF. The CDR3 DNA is TGCGCCAGCAGCCAAGAGGGGCACAACATTCCCCTAGGTGAGCAGTTCTTC.